Listed here are 26 T cell receptor beta chains from one sample, sequenced in a study of beta chain features in type 1 diabetes. The study reverse transcribed the entire isolated RNA, so it sequenced expressed TCRB transcripts. Repertoires were generated with immunoSEQ multiplex PCR, while TCRdb's copy carries only in-frame clones and drops some. Seen here are 600,000 to 650,000 clones, about 14% observed once, and the top ten hold about 0.093%. The sample consisted of naive CD4+ T cells from blood. The receptors shown here come from a man aged 18 to 29 in good health.

This clone has a handful of counts. This sequence joins TRBV7-9 and TRBJ2-3; D not certain. With 4 bases removed from V and 5 bases from J, the gap between germline ends came to 19 bases. The CDR3 length is 16 residues. CDR1 SEHNR and CDR2 FQNEAQ come from the germline V gene (reference sequence). The CDR3 nucleotides are TGTGCCAGCAGCTCCCTCTCCTGGCAGGCGCAAGATACGCAGTATTTT. It is translated as CASSSLSWQAQDTQYF.

The chain links TRBV4-1 to TRBJ2-5; the D gene could be TRBD1 or TRBD2 (5 bases each). The CDR3 covers 15 residues. Trimming took 2 bases from V and 10 from J, leaving 20 bases between them. Germline V CDR1 and CDR2: MGHRA, YSYEKL. The CDR3 loop reads CASSQLAGHKGDQYF. As DNA, the CDR3 is TGCGCCAGCAGCCAACTGGCGGGCCATAAAGGGGACCAGTACTTC.

This clone was observed a handful of times. The rearrangement joins TRBV7-2 to TRBJ2-3; 8 bases agree with TRBD1. The ends lost 5 bases at V and 5 bases at J; junction bases unmatched: 9. Germline CDR1 SGHTA, CDR2 FQGNSA. This CDR3 is 15 amino acids long. The CDR3 loop is CASSLQGAREDTQYF. The CDR3 DNA reads as TGTGCCAGCAGCCTCCAGGGGGCCCGGGAAGATACGCAGTATTTT.

J is TRBJ1-1 and V is TRBV27; D remains unclear. CDR3 length equals 11 residues. Germline V gene sequence: CDR1 MNHEY, CDR2 SMNVEV (reference sequence). V was trimmed by 6 bases and J by 3 bases, leaving 5 bases between them. CDR3 sequence reads: CASRGYTEAFF. The CDR3 DNA sequence: TGTGCCAGCAGGGGGTACACTGAAGCTTTCTTT.

This clone appeared a few times. J is TRBJ1-6 and V is TRBV30; D gene uncertain. V was cut by 0 bases and J by 7 bases, with 10 bases left in between. CDR1 and CDR2 (germline): GTSNPN, SVGIG (reference sequence). The CDR3 is 14 amino acids. The CDR3 DNA reads TGTGCCTGGAGTGTAGGATTAGGGAATTCACCCCTCCACTTT. Translating it yields CAWSVGLGNSPLHF.

This clone came up a few times. The gene calls are TRBV7-2 and TRBJ2-5; D might be TRBD1 (6 bases). Trimming pared 4 bases from V and 5 bases from J, leaving 8 bases between. This CDR3 comprises 12 residues. The germline CDR1 and CDR2 sequences are SGHTA and FQGNSA. The DNA of the CDR3 is TGTGCCAGCAGCTACAGGGCTGAGACCCAGTACTTC. Encoded protein: CASSYRAETQYF.

This clone was counted only a few times. V gene TRBV14 combines with J gene TRBJ2-1; 13 nucleotides match TRBD2. Per germline, CDR1 SGHDN and CDR2 FVKESK. The length of the CDR3 is 14 residues. V shed 1 base and J 10 bases; nucleotides not matched to a gene: 1. CDR3 amino acids: CASSQGGLAGEQFF. The CDR3 coding sequence is TGTGCCAGCAGCCAAGGGGGACTAGCGGGAGAGCAGTTCTTC.

A word on this clone: Other DNA variants within this sample encode the same CDR3. V and J are TRBV28 and TRBJ2-7; 9 bases line up with TRBD1. Unmatched junction bases numbered 3, after V lost 3 bases and J lost 6 bases. The germline V gene has CDR1 MDHEN and CDR2 SYDVKM. The CDR3 has 13 amino acids. CDR3 DNA sequence: TGTGCCAGCAGTTTGGGACAGGGAGGCGAGCAGTACTTC. This translates into CASSLGQGGEQYF.

This chain uses TRBV7-8 with TRBJ2-6; D perhaps matches TRBD1 (6 bases). The CDR3 covers 14 residues. CDR1 SGHVS and CDR2 FQNEAQ come from the germline V gene. V lost 6 bases and J lost 2, with 8 bases in between. The CDR3 nucleotides are TGTGCCAGCAGGCCAGGGGCTGGGGCCAACGTCCTGACTTTC. This gives the protein CASRPGAGANVLTF.

This clone was counted between two and nine times. V and J are TRBV25-1 and TRBJ1-5; no clear D. The ends were cut back, 2 bases at V and 7 bases at J, with 6 bases in the middle. The length of the CDR3 is 12 residues. The V gene's germline CDR1 is MGHDK and CDR2 SYGVNS. The CDR3 region is CASSEGKQPQHF. The CDR3, as DNA: TGTGCCAGCAGTGAAGGGAAGCAGCCCCAGCATTTT.

In this sample, this clone turned up a few times. This sample also contains other DNA sequences that code for the same CDR3. This chain joins TRBV9 and TRBJ2-7, with D hard to call. The germline V gene encodes CDR1 SGDLS and CDR2 YYNGEE. This CDR3 comprises 14 residues. V was trimmed by 0 bases and J by 0 bases, leaving 7 bases between them. This chain's CDR3 is CASSVDRDSYEQYF. The CDR3 DNA follows: TGTGCCAGCAGCGTAGACCGAGACTCCTACGAGCAGTACTTC.

There are a few counts of this clone. The chain employs TRBV19 and TRBJ1-2; D is ambiguous. V was shortened by 5 bases and J by 0 bases, with 13 bases between the two germline ends. The germline V gene has CDR1 LNHDA and CDR2 SQIVND (reference sequence). This CDR3 contains 15 residues. The DNA for the CDR3 is TGTGCCAGTAGTCCCCTAGAGTTGCCTAACTATGGCTACACCTTC. Translating gives CASSPLELPNYGYTF.

This clone has more than one count but fewer than ten. The chain is built from TRBV11-2 and TRBJ2-4, with a tentative D call TRBD1 (5 bases). The CDR3 extends over 14 amino acids. V lost 5 bases, J lost 1 base, and 9 bases lay in between. Germline lookup yields CDR1 SGHAT and CDR2 FQNNGV. CDR3 residues: CASSGAVAKNIQYF. In DNA, the CDR3 is TGTGCCAGCAGCGGGGCTGTGGCCAAAAACATTCAGTACTTC.

The chain recombines TRBV5-1 with TRBJ2-7, with no clear D. The CDR3 has 11 residues. V was shortened by 4 bases and J by 3 bases, with 5 bases between the two germline ends. The germline gives CDR1 SGHRS, CDR2 YFSETQ. CDR3 protein: CASSHHYEQYF. The CDR3 DNA reads as TGCGCCAGCAGCCATCACTACGAGCAGTACTTC.

This rearrangement joins TRBV30 to TRBJ1-1, with no clear D. Germline V gene lookup returns CDR1 GTSNPN and CDR2 SVGIG (reference sequence). V lost 4 bases and J 0 bases, leaving 9 bases between the germline ends. The CDR3 has 13 residues. In DNA form, the CDR3 reads TGTGCCTGGAACCCAGATATGAACACTGAAGCTTTCTTT. It translates to CAWNPDMNTEAFF. The variable domain in full, with the rest retrieved from reference TRBV30 and TRBJ1-1, is SQTIHQWPATLVQPVGSPLSLECTVEGTSNPNLYWYRQAAGRGLQLLFYSVGIGQISSEVPQNLSASRPQDRQFILSSKKLLLSDSGFYLCAWNPDMNTEAFFGQGTRLTVV.

This clone was counted between two and nine times. The chain uses TRBV30 and TRBJ1-6, with D maybe TRBD1 (5 bases). Germline loops: CDR1 GTSNPN, CDR2 SVGIG (reference sequence). V was trimmed by 4 bases and J by 9 bases, leaving 13 bases between them. The CDR3 is 13 amino acids. CDR3 sequence: CAWMRGGLSPLHF. The CDR3 region has the DNA TGTGCCTGGATGAGGGGTGGCCTTTCACCCCTCCACTTT.

This clone came up a few times. The gene calls are TRBV7-9 and TRBJ1-4; D might be TRBD1 (5 bases). With 5 bases removed from V and 7 bases from J, the gap between germline ends came to 14 bases. The germline V gene encodes CDR1 SEHNR and CDR2 FQNEAQ (reference sequence). The CDR3 is 14 residues long. The CDR3 DNA sequence: TGTGCCAGCAGCGGGCTCCGGGGGGGTGAAAAACTGTTTTTT. Its translation: CASSGLRGGEKLFF.

This chain links TRBV25-1 with TRBJ2-3, with TRBD2 identical over 9 bases. Looked up from germline, CDR1 is MGHDK and CDR2 is SYGVNS. The CDR3 sequence is 15 residues long. V trimming: 5 bases; J trimming: 1 base; junction bases outside the gene matches: 4. This CDR3 reads CASSTAGGGTDTQYF. The CDR3, as DNA: TGTGCCAGCAGTACGGCGGGAGGGGGCACAGATACGCAGTATTTT.

The chain combines TRBV11-2 with TRBJ1-5; D may be TRBD1 (6 bases). The CDR3 covers 14 residues. Between the trimmed V and J ends, which lost 5 bases and 2 bases, there was a span of 10 bases. Germline assignment: CDR1 SGHAT and CDR2 FQNNGV. The CDR3 nucleotides read TGTGCCAGCAGCCACCGGACAGGCAATCAGCCCCAGCATTTT. Translated: CASSHRTGNQPQHF.

The rearrangement uses TRBV9 and TRBJ2-2; 8 nucleotides align to TRBD1. The CDR3 contains 15 residues. From germline, CDR1 is SGDLS and CDR2 YYNGEE. V shed 4 bases, J shed 5 bases, and the junction held 7 bases outside the gene matches. Written as DNA, the CDR3 is TGTGCCAGCAGCCAGACAGGGGCGGAAACCGGGGAGCTGTTTTTT. It codes for CASSQTGAETGELFF.

This clone has a handful of counts. This rearrangement joins TRBV5-1 to TRBJ1-4, with 10 bases matching TRBD1. Germline assignment: CDR1 SGHRS and CDR2 YFSETQ. The trim removed 2 bases at V and 7 bases at J, leaving 11 bases unmatched. CDR3 length: 17 residues. The CDR3 nucleotides are TGCGCCAGCAGCTTAGGTTCGCCGGGACAGGGGCGTGAAAAACTGTTTTTT. It translates to CASSLGSPGQGREKLFF.

The chain recombines TRBV5-1 with TRBJ1-5; D remains ambiguous. The CDR3 extends over 13 amino acids. Trimming cost V 4 bases and J 1 base, with 6 bases left between them. Germline V lookup: CDR1 SGHRS, CDR2 YFSETQ. CDR3 in amino acids: CASSQASNQPQHF. The CDR3 region has the DNA TGCGCCAGCAGCCAGGCAAGCAATCAGCCCCAGCATTTT.

The chain is built from TRBV18 and TRBJ1-1, with 12 bases aligning to TRBD1. Unmatched junction bases numbered 5, after V lost 6 bases and J lost 0 bases. The germline CDR1 and CDR2 sequences are KGHSH and LQKENI. The length of the CDR3 is 16 residues. The CDR3 sequence: CASSPGQGAVNTEAFF. The CDR3 DNA sequence: TGTGCCAGCTCTCCGGGACAGGGGGCGGTGAACACTGAAGCTTTCTTT.

This clone was detected only a few times. The V gene is TRBV18, the J gene TRBJ2-7, with a tentative D call TRBD2 (6 bases). CDR1 and CDR2 (germline): KGHSH, LQKENI. With 5 bases removed from V and 0 bases from J, the gap between germline ends came to 17 bases. This CDR3 has 16 amino acids. CDR3 bases: TGTGCCAGCTCATTACACACCCGGGGACTCTCCTACGAGCAGTACTTC. Translated: CASSLHTRGLSYEQYF.

This chain uses TRBV10-2 with TRBJ2-1; no firm D call. V was trimmed by 8 bases and J by 6 bases, leaving 11 bases between them. Germline values: CDR1 WSHSY, CDR2 SAAADI. This CDR3 spans 12 amino acids. The CDR3 bases are TGCGCCAGCTTACGCAGTTTCAATGAGCAGTTCTTC. Its protein is CASLRSFNEQFF.

The table lists this clone with a few counts. The CDR3 sequence: CATFEAGGYEQYF. In DNA form, the CDR3 reads TGTGCCACCTTCGAGGCGGGAGGATACGAGCAGTACTTC. The chain is built from TRBV10-3 and TRBJ2-7; 8 bases map to TRBD2. The CDR3 extends over 13 amino acids. V was pared by 10 bases and J by 4 bases, with 9 bases of the junction left unmatched. The germline gives CDR1 ENHRY, CDR2 SYGVKD.